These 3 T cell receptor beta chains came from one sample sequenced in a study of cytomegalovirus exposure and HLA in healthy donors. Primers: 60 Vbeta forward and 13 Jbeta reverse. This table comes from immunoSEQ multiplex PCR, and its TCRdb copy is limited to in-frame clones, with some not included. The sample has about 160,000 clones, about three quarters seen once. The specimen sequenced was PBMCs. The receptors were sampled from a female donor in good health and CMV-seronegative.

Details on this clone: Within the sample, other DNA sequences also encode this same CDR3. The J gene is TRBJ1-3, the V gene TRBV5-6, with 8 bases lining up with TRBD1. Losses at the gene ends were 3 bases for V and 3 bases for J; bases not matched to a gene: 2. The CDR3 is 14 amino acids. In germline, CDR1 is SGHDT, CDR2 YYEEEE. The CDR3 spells CASSWTGSGNTIYF. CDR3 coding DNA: TGTGCCAGCAGCTGGACAGGGAGTGGAAACACCATATATTTT.

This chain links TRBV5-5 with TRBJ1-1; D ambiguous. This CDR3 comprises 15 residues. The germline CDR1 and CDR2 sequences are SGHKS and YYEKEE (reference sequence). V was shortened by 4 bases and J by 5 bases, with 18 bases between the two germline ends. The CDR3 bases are TGTGCCAGCAGCCGCGGCGGGCCCCAAGGTACTGAAGCTTTCTTT. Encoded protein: CASSRGGPQGTEAFF.

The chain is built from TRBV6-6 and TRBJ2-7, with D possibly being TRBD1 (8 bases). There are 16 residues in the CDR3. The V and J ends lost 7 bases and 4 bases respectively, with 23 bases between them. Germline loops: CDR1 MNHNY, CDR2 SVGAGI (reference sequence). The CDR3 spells CASNREGGTGAYEQYF. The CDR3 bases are TGTGCCAGCAACCGAGAGGGGGGGACAGGAGCATACGAGCAGTACTTC.